The rows below give T cell receptor beta chains drawn from one sample of a study of blood T cell repertoires in COVID-19. Assay: immunoSEQ multiplex PCR; the TCRdb copy retains only in-frame clones and omits some. Among about 120,000 clones listed, approximately 90% were seen once. Source material: peripheral blood. Receptors originate from a human donor with active COVID-19. The donor label of this sample is uncertain. The conserved cysteine and the conserved F or W are not part of the CDR3 here. Some rows mark clone size as missing; the rest say once, few, many or name a class of expanded clone.

clone size,V gene,CDR3 protein
.,TRBV19,ASSTTGQRNSPLH
once,TRBV9,ASSVGPRRENTEAF
.,TRBV3-1/TRBV3-2,ASSQVGGPNEQF
.,TRBV2,ASRERGVTDTQY
once,TRBV5-1,ASSPRQGVAYEQY
.,TRBV12-3/TRBV12-4,ASSFYSNQPQH
.,TRBV9,ASSVDGWTDTGELF
.,TRBV10-3,AAAYRGANSPLH
.,TRBV6-5,ASRPRGAGYEQY
.,TRBV7-6,ASSREVGGSNTEAF
.,TRBV6-2/TRBV6-3,ASSYPQETQY
.,TRBV2,ASPETPTMEQF
.,TRBV19,ASSYAGGPYEQY
.,TRBV24-1,ATAGTGATYGYT
.,TRBV4-3,ASSERSRFYGYT
few,TRBV5-6,ASSLMQGGYEQY
.,TRBV4-3,ASSQGLATDYEQY
.,TRBV9,ASNGRGGSNEQF
.,TRBV5-8,ASSLGQGFYGYT
.,TRBV3-1/TRBV3-2,ASSWDREDQPQH
once,TRBV6-6,ASSYLGGGGTGTQY
once,TRBV5-1,ASSLRDRGRGEQY
.,TRBV7-2,ASSLITGQGNTIY
.,TRBV2,ASSTPGGEQY
.,TRBV19,ASSIRLLGWNTIY
.,TRBV5-5,ASSLAPTGVVGNTIY
once,TRBV5-1,ASSPDTRYEQY
.,TRBV18,ASSPQGAGANVLT
.,TRBV6-1,ASSDTGDNQPQH
once,TRBV7-2,ASSLFPGGAYNEQF
.,TRBV18,ASSPQNKEAQY
.,TRBV5-1,ASSLAASGGRDTQY
.,TRBV12-3/TRBV12-4,ASSLETGTEAF
once,TRBV14,ASSDTLAGVPYEQY
.,TRBV2,ASSEAPGFSGNTIY
.,TRBV6-6,ASRLPGLVGKETQY
.,TRBV16,VSSLRTGATNEKLF
once,TRBV4-1,ASSQAGQLNTEAF
once,TRBV30,AWSVQFAGELF
.,TRBV28,ASSSFRVRGYGYT
.,TRBV27,ASSFQGSMNTEAF
.,TRBV6-2/TRBV6-3,ASSYFGGPSNQPQH
.,TRBV30,AWEGGLDGNTIY
.,TRBV19,ASSISRGANQPQH
.,TRBV6-2/TRBV6-3,ASSTGIFYEQY
.,TRBV5-6,ASATGSSYNEQF
.,TRBV6-5,ASSRQTSSNYGYT
.,TRBV12-2,ASRLVGQGANQPQH
.,TRBV5-1,ASSLGQGLAKNIQY
.,TRBV6-2/TRBV6-3,ASSSGTASSGANVLT
.,TRBV9,ASSVGGLAGELF
.,TRBV9,ASSVGDFSSYEQY
.,TRBV7-6,ASSSKRGRGTDTQY
.,TRBV18,ASSPTGVRGYT
.,TRBV5-4,ASSQGARGFGSNEKLF
.,TRBV30,AWSPQGAGNQPQH
.,TRBV24-1,ATSDTLGQGGADTQY
once,TRBV5-1,ASSLVTGAGNTIY
.,TRBV5-1,ASSLWGLAGDLYNEQF